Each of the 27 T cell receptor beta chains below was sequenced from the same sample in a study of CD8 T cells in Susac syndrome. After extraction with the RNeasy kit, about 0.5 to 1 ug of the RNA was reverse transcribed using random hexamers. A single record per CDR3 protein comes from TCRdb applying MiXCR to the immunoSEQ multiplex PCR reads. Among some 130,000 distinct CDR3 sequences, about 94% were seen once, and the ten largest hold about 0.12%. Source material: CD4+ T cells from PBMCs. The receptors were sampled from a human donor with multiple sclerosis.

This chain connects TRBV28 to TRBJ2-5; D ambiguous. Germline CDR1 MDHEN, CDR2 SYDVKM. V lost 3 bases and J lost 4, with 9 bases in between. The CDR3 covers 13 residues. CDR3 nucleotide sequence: TGTGCCAGCAGTTTGGGCAGAGTAGAGACCCAGTACTTC. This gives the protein CASSLGRVETQYF.

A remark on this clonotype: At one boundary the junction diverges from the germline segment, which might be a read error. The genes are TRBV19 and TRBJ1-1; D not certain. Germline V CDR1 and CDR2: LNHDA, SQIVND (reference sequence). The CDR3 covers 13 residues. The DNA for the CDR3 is TGTGCCAGTAGTAACCGGGTCTTTACCCCAAACATCTTT. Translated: CASSNRVFTPNIF.

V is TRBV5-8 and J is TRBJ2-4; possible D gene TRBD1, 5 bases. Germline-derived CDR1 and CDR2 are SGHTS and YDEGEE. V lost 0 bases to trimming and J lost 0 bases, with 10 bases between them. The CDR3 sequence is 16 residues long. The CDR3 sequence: CASSLGQTLAKNIQYF. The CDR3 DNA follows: TGTGCCAGCAGCTTGGGACAGACCCTAGCCAAAAACATTCAGTACTTC.

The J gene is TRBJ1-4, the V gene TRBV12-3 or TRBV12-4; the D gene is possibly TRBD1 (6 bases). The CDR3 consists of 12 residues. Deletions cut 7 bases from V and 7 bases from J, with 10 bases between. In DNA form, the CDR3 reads TGTGCCAGCATCCGGGACACTGAAAAACTGTTTTTT. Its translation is CASIRDTEKLFF.

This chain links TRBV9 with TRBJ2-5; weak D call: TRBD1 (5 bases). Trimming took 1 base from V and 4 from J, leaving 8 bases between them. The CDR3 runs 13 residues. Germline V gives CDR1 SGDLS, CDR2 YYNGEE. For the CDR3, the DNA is TGTGCCAGCAGCGTATCAGGGCCAGAGACCCAGTACTTC. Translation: CASSVSGPETQYF. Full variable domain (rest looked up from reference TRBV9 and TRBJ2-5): DSGVTQTPKHLITATGQRVTLRCSPRSGDLSVYWYQQSLDQGLQFLIQYYNGEERAKGNILERFSAQQFPDLHSELNLSSLELGDSALYFCASSVSGPETQYFGPGTRLLVL.

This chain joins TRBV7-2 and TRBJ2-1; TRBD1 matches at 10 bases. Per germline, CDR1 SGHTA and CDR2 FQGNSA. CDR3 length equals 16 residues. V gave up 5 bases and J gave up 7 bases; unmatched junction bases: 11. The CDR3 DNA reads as TGTGCCAGCAGCCCCGTCCGGGACAGGGGTTTAAATGAGCAGTTCTTC. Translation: CASSPVRDRGLNEQFF.

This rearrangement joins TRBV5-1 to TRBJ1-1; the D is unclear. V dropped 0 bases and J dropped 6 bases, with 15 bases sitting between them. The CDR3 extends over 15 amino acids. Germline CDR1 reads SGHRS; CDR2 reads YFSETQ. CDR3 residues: CASSLEGLSWAEAFF. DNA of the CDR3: TGCGCCAGCAGCTTGGAAGGTTTGAGTTGGGCTGAAGCTTTCTTT.

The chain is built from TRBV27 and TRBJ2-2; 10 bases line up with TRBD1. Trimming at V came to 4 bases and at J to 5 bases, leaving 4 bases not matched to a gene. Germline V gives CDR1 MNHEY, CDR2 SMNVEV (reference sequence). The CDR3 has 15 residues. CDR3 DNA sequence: TGTGCCAGCAGTTCATGGACAGGGGGGACCGGGGAGCTGTTTTTT. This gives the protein CASSSWTGGTGELFF.

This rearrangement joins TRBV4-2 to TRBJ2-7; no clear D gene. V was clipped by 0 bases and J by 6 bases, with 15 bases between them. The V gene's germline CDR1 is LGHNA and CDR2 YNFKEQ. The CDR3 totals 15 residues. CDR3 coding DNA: TGTGCCAGCAGCCAAGATCATTCGGCCCCCTCCGAGCAGTACTTC. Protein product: CASSQDHSAPSEQYF.

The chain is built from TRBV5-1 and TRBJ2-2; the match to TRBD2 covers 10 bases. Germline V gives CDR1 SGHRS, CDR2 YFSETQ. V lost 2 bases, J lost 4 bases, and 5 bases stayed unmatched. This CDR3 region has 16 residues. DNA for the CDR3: TGCGCCAGCAGCTTAACTAGCGGGATTTTCACCGGGGAGCTGTTTTTT. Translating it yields CASSLTSGIFTGELFF.

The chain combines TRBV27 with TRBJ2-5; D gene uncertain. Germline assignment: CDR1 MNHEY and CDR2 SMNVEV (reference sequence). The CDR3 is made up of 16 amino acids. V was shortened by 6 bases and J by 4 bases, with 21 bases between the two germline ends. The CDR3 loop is CASSPGHGAFVETQYF. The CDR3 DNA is TGTGCCAGCAGCCCTGGGCATGGCGCCTTTGTAGAGACCCAGTACTTC.

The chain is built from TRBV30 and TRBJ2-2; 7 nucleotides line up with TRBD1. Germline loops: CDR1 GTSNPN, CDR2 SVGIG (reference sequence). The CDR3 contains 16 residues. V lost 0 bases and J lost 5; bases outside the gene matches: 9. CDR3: CAWSVKDRLRTGELFF. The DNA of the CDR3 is TGTGCCTGGAGTGTAAAGGACAGGCTGCGGACCGGGGAGCTGTTTTTT. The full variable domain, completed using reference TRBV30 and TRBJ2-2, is SQTIHQWPATLVQPVGSPLSLECTVEGTSNPNLYWYRQAAGRGLQLLFYSVGIGQISSEVPQNLSASRPQDRQFILSSKKLLLSDSGFYLCAWSVKDRLRTGELFFGEGSRLTVL.

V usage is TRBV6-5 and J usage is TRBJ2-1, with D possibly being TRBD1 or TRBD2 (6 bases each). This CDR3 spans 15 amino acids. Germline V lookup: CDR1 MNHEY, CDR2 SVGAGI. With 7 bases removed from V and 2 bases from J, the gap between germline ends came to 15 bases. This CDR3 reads CASIGVRGAYNEQFF. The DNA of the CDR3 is TGTGCCAGCATCGGGGTGAGGGGGGCCTACAATGAGCAGTTCTTC.

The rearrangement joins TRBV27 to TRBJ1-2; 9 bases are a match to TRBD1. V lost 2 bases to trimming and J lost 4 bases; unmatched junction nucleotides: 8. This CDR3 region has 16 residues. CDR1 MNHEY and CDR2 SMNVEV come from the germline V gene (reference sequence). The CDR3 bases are TGTGCCAGCAGTTTAACAGGGACAGGGTGGGCCTATGGCTACACCTTC. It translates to CASSLTGTGWAYGYTF.

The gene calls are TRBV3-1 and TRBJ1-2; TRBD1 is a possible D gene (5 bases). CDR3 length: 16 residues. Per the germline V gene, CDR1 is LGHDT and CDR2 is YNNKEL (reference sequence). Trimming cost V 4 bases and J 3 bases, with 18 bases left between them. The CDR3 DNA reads TGTGCCAGCAGCCCTGACTTAGGGGATAACTACTATGGCTACACCTTC. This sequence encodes CASSPDLGDNYYGYTF.

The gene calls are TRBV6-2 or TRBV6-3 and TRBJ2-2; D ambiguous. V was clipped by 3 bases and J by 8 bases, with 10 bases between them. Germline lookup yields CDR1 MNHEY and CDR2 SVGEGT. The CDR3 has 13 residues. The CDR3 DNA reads TGTGCCAGCAGTTATGTGGGCAGGGGGGAGCTGTTTTTT. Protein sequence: CASSYVGRGELFF.

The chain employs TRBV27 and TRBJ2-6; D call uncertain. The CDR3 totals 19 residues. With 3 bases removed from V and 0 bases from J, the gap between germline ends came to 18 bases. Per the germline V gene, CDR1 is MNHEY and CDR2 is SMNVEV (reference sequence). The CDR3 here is CASSFTVVAANSGANVLTF. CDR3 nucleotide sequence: TGTGCCAGCAGTTTTACGGTCGTCGCAGCTAACTCTGGGGCCAACGTCCTGACTTTC.

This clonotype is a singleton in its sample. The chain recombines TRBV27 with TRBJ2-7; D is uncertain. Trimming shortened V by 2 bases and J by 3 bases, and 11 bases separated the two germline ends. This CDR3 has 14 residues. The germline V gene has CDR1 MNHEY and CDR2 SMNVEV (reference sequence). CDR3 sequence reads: CASSLREVGYEQYF. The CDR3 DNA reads TGTGCCAGCAGTTTAAGAGAAGTTGGCTACGAGCAGTACTTC.

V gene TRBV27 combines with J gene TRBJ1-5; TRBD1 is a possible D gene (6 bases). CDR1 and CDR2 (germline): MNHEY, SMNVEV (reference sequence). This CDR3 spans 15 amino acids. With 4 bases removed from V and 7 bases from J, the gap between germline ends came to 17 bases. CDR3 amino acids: CASSSTGILNQPQHF. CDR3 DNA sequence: TGTGCCAGCAGTTCTACAGGGATTCTTAACCAGCCCCAGCATTTT.

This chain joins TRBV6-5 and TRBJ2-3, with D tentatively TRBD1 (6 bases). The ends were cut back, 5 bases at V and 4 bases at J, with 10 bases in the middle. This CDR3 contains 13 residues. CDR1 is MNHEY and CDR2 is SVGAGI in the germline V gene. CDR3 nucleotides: TGTGCCAGCAGTCGACAGGTCCCAGATACGCAGTATTTT. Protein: CASSRQVPDTQYF.

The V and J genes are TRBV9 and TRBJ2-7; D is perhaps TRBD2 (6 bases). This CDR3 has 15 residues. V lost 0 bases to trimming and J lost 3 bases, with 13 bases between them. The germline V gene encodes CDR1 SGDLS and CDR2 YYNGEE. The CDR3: CASSVEPSADYEQYF. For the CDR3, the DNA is TGTGCCAGCAGCGTAGAACCTAGCGCCGACTACGAGCAGTACTTC. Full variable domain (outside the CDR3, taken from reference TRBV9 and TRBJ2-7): DSGVTQTPKHLITATGQRVTLRCSPRSGDLSVYWYQQSLDQGLQFLIQYYNGEERAKGNILERFSAQQFPDLHSELNLSSLELGDSALYFCASSVEPSADYEQYFGPGTRLTVT.

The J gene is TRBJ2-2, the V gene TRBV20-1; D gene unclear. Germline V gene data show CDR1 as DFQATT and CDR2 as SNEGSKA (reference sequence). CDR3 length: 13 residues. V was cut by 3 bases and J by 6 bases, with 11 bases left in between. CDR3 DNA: TGCAGTGCTAGGCAGTTGAGCGCCGGGGAGCTGTTTTTT. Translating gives CSARQLSAGELFF.

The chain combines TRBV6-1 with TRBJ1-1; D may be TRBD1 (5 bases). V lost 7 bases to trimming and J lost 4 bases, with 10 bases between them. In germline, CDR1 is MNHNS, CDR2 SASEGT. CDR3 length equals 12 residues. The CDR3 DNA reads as TGTGCCAGCACCGAGACAGCCACTGAAGCTTTCTTT. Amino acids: CASTETATEAFF.

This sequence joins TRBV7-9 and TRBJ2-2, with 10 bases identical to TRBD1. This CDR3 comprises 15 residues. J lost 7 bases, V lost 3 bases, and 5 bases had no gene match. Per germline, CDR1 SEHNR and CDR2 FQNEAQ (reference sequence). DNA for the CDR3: TGTGCCAGCAGCTTCGGACAGGGGGATTACGGGGAGCTGTTTTTT. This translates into CASSFGQGDYGELFF.

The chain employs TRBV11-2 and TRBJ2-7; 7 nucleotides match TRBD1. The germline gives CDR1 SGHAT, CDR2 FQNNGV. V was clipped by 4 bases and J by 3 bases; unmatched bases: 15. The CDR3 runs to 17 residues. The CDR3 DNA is TGTGCCAGCAGCTCCGCCGGGACAGTGGCTATGGGCTACGAGCAGTACTTC. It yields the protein CASSSAGTVAMGYEQYF.

The DNA for the CDR3 is TGTGCCTGGAGTGGGGGGCAGGGGGGGGCCGGGGAGCTGTTTTTT. Translation: CAWSGGQGGAGELFF. J is TRBJ2-2 and V is TRBV30; D tentatively reads TRBD1 or TRBD2 (7 bases each). V was cut by 1 base and J by 6 bases, with 15 bases left in between. In germline, CDR1 is GTSNPN, CDR2 SVGIG (reference sequence). The length of the CDR3 is 15 residues.

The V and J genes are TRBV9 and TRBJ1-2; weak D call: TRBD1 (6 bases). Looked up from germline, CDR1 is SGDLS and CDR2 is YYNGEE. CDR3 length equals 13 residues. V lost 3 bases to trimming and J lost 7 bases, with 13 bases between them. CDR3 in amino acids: CASSAQGYGGYTF. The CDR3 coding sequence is TGTGCCAGCAGCGCGCAGGGGTATGGTGGCTACACCTTC.